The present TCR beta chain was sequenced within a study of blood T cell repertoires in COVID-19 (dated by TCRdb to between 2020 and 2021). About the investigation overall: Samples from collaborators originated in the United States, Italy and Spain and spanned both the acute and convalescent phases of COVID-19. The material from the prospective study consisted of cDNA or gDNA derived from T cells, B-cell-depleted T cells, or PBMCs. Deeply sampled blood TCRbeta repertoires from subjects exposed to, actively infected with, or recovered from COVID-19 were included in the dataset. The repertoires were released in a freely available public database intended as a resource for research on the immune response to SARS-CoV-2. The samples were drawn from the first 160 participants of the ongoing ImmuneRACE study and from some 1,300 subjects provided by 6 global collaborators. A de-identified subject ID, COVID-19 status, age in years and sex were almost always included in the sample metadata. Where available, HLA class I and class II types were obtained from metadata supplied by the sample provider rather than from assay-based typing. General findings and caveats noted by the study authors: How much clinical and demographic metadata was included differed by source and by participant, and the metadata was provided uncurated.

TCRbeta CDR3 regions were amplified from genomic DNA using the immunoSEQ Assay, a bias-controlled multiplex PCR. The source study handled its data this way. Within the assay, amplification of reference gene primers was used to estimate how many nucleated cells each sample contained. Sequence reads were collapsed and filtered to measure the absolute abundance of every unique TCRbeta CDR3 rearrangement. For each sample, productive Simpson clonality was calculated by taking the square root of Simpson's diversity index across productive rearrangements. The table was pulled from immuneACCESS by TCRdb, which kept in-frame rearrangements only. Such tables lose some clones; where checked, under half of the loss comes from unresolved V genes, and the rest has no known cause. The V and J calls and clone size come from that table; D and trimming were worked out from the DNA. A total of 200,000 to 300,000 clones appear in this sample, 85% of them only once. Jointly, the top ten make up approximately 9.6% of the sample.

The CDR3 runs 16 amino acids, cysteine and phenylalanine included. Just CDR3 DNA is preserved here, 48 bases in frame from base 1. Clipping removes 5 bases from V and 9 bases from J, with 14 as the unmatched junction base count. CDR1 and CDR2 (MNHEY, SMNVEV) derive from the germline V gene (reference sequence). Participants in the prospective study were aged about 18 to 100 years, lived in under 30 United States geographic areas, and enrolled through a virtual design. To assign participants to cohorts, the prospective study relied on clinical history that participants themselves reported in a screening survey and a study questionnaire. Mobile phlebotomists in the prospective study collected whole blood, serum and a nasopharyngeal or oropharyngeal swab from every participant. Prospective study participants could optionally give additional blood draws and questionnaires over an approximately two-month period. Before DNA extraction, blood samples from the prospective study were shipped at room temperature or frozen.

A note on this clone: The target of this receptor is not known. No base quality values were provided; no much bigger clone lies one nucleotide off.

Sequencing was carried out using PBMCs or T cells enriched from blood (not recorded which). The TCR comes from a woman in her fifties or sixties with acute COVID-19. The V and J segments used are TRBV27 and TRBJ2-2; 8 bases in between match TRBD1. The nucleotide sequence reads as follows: TGTGCCAGCAGTGTCCGCTTGACAGGGGCGAGCCGGGAGCTGTTTTTT. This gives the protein CASSVRLTGASRELFF.